Listed here is a single T cell receptor beta chain. The antigen remains unidentified. The data belong to a study of beta chain features in type 1 diabetes. The entirety of the isolated RNA underwent reverse transcription, so expressed TCRB transcripts were sequenced. Stem cell-like memory T cell samples underwent survey-depth immunoSEQ sequencing. They averaged around 1 million reads. Assay: immunoSEQ multiplex PCR; the TCRdb copy retains only in-frame clones and omits some. Here the sample spans about 25,000 clones, more than 65% being singletons. Whole-study findings and limits: Moderately but significantly shorter TCRB CDR3s were found in Type 1 diabetes patients in all four CD4+ subsets.

The V gene end was trimmed by 4 bases and the J gene end by 11 bases; junction bases not matched to a gene: 6. Looked up from germline, CDR1 is PRHDT and CDR2 is FYEKMQ (reference sequence). There are 12 residues in the CDR3. The sequenced sample consisted of stem cell memory CD4+ T cells from blood. The receptor was isolated from a woman in her forties with type 1 diabetes. This chain links TRBV13 with TRBJ1-1; 8 positions agree with TRBD1. CDR3 sequence reads: CASSYPDREAFF. CDR3 nucleotide sequence: TGTGCCAGCAGCTACCCGGACAGGGAGGCTTTCTTT. The full variable domain, completed using reference TRBV13 and TRBJ1-1, is AAGVIQSPRHLIKEKRETATLKCYPIPRHDTVYWYQQGPGQDPQFLISFYEKMQSDKGSIPDRFSAQQFSDYHSELNMSSLELGDSALYFCASSYPDREAFFGQGTRLTVV.